The rows below give T cell receptor beta chains drawn from one sample of a study of low-dose radiotherapy and immunotherapy resistance in tumors. TCRdb reprocessed the reads with MiXCR, giving one entry per CDR3 protein. The sample has about 91,000 distinct CDR3 sequences; 20% to 25% are singletons. Sequenced here: PBMCs, sampled after low-dose radiotherapy plus immunotherapy. Receptors were obtained from a female donor with ovarian cancer. Each CDR3 is given with its conserved first and last residue. D genes are given only for firm matches. A row's size may be missing; if present it is once, few, many or a size class.

j_call: TRBJ2-1; d_call: -; v_call: TRBV12-3/TRBV12-4; clone_size: many; cdr3_nt: TGTGCCAGCAGTTTGGGGGTAGAGAATGAGCAGTTCTTC; cdr3_aa: CASSLGVENEQFF
j_call: TRBJ2-1; d_call: -; v_call: TRBV4-2; clone_size: many; cdr3_nt: TGTGCCAGCAGCTATCGTGGGCAGGTCTCCTACAATGAGCAGTTCTTC; cdr3_aa: CASSYRGQVSYNEQFF
j_call: TRBJ2-1; d_call: TRBD1; v_call: TRBV4-3; clone_size: many; cdr3_nt: TGCGCCAGCAGCCGAAGAGGGACCGGGACAGGGGGCAATGAGCAGTTCTTC; cdr3_aa: CASSRRGTGTGGNEQFF
j_call: TRBJ2-7; d_call: -; v_call: TRBV4-2; clone_size: many; cdr3_nt: TGTGCCAGCAGCCAAGATCGGGAGACGCCCTGGGGCCGTACGTCCTACGAGCAGTACTTC; cdr3_aa: CASSQDRETPWGRTSYEQYF
j_call: TRBJ2-7; d_call: -; v_call: TRBV15; clone_size: many; cdr3_nt: TGTGCCACCAGCCCTAATAGACGGGGAGGCGAGCAGTACTTC; cdr3_aa: CATSPNRRGGEQYF
j_call: TRBJ2-1; d_call: -; v_call: TRBV10-1; clone_size: many; cdr3_nt: TGCGCCAGCAGTGAGTCGGGGGGAAATAATGAGCAGTTCTTC; cdr3_aa: CASSESGGNNEQFF
j_call: TRBJ2-1; d_call: -; v_call: TRBV6-2/TRBV6-3; clone_size: many; cdr3_nt: TGTGCCAGCAGACACCGGGACTTCCGCAATGAGCAGTTCTTC; cdr3_aa: CASRHRDFRNEQFF
j_call: TRBJ2-1; d_call: -; v_call: TRBV24-1; clone_size: many; cdr3_nt: TGTGCCACCAGTGATCACGCCCGGACTCAGCGGAACAATGAGCAGTTCTTC; cdr3_aa: CATSDHARTQRNNEQFF
j_call: TRBJ2-1; d_call: TRBD1; v_call: TRBV28; clone_size: many; cdr3_nt: TGTGCCAGCAGTCCTTACACAGGGGGCCCTGTGTCCTACAATGAGCAGTTCTTC; cdr3_aa: CASSPYTGGPVSYNEQFF
j_call: TRBJ1-2; d_call: -; v_call: TRBV5-1; clone_size: many; cdr3_nt: TGCGCCAGCAGCCGCGACGACACGGCCTATGGCTACACCTTC; cdr3_aa: CASSRDDTAYGYTF
j_call: TRBJ2-5; d_call: -; v_call: TRBV9; clone_size: -; cdr3_nt: TGTGCCAGCAGCGCCGGGGCGTCGGGAACTGGGGAGACCCAGTACTTC; cdr3_aa: CASSAGASGTGETQYF
j_call: TRBJ2-1; d_call: TRBD1; v_call: TRBV5-1; clone_size: many; cdr3_nt: TGCGCCAGCAGCTTGGATCTTTCGACAGGGGATGAGCAGTTCTTC; cdr3_aa: CASSLDLSTGDEQFF
j_call: TRBJ2-5; d_call: -; v_call: TRBV24-1; clone_size: many; cdr3_nt: TGTGCCACCGGGATGGTCGGAGAGACCCAGTACTTC; cdr3_aa: CATGMVGETQYF
j_call: TRBJ2-1; d_call: TRBD1; v_call: TRBV6-2/TRBV6-3; clone_size: many; cdr3_nt: TGTGCCAGCAGTTACGGCGGACAGGTGCATGAGCAGTTCTTC; cdr3_aa: CASSYGGQVHEQFF
j_call: TRBJ2-1; d_call: TRBD2; v_call: TRBV20-1; clone_size: many; cdr3_nt: TGCAGTGCTAGATCACTAGCGGGAGTAAATGAGCAGTTCTTC; cdr3_aa: CSARSLAGVNEQFF
j_call: TRBJ1-6; d_call: -; v_call: TRBV14; clone_size: many; cdr3_nt: TGTGCCAGCAGCCAACGTGTTGGGGGGCCGCAGCCTTATTCACCCCTCCACTTT; cdr3_aa: CASSQRVGGPQPYSPLHF
j_call: TRBJ1-2; d_call: -; v_call: TRBV27; clone_size: many; cdr3_nt: TGTGCCAGCAGTCCCAATCAGAGGGGCTACACCTTC; cdr3_aa: CASSPNQRGYTF
j_call: TRBJ2-2; d_call: -; v_call: TRBV11-2; clone_size: many; cdr3_nt: TGTGCCAGCAGCGGCCCCGGGGGCCGCACCGGGGAGCTGTTTTTT; cdr3_aa: CASSGPGGRTGELFF
j_call: TRBJ2-7; d_call: TRBD1; v_call: TRBV5-1; clone_size: many; cdr3_nt: TGCGCCAGCACGAGGACAGGGCTGGACGAGCAGTACTTC; cdr3_aa: CASTRTGLDEQYF
j_call: TRBJ1-3; d_call: -; v_call: TRBV6-2/TRBV6-3; clone_size: many; cdr3_nt: TGTGCCAGCAGTGAACTCCAGAGGGTGACTGGAAACACCATATATTTT; cdr3_aa: CASSELQRVTGNTIYF
j_call: TRBJ2-5; d_call: -; v_call: TRBV18; clone_size: many; cdr3_nt: TGTGCCAGCTCACCCATCAGCCAACAAGAGACCCAGTACTTC; cdr3_aa: CASSPISQQETQYF
j_call: TRBJ1-6; d_call: -; v_call: TRBV7-2; clone_size: many; cdr3_nt: TGTGCCAGCAGCGGACGTTGGGGGGGTGGTTCACCCCTCCACTTT; cdr3_aa: CASSGRWGGGSPLHF
j_call: TRBJ2-2; d_call: -; v_call: TRBV7-2; clone_size: many; cdr3_nt: TGTGCCAGCAGCTTAGTCTCCGGGGAGCTGTTTTTT; cdr3_aa: CASSLVSGELFF
j_call: TRBJ2-1; d_call: TRBD2; v_call: TRBV6-2/TRBV6-3; clone_size: many; cdr3_nt: TGTGCCAGCAGTTACGGGCGGACTAGCGGGCCCCTGGACCCCTACAATGAGCAGTTCTTC; cdr3_aa: CASSYGRTSGPLDPYNEQFF
j_call: TRBJ2-7; d_call: TRBD1; v_call: TRBV5-1; clone_size: -; cdr3_nt: TGCGCCAGCAGCCGTGGATCCGGGACAGGTGAGGGCGAGCAGTACTTC; cdr3_aa: CASSRGSGTGEGEQYF
j_call: TRBJ2-2; d_call: -; v_call: TRBV11-3; clone_size: many; cdr3_nt: TGTGCCAGCAGCCAAGCACTAGCTGGGGAGCTGTTTTTT; cdr3_aa: CASSQALAGELFF
j_call: TRBJ2-7; d_call: -; v_call: TRBV19; clone_size: -; cdr3_nt: TGTGCCAGTAGTATAGATGGGTACTACGAGCAGTACTTC; cdr3_aa: CASSIDGYYEQYF
j_call: TRBJ1-1; d_call: -; v_call: TRBV19; clone_size: many; cdr3_nt: TGTGCCAGTAGTACCTCTCCACCCGATGAAGCTTTCTTT; cdr3_aa: CASSTSPPDEAFF
j_call: TRBJ2-3; d_call: -; v_call: TRBV2; clone_size: many; cdr3_nt: TGTGCCAGCATGACAGATACGCAGTATTTT; cdr3_aa: CASMTDTQYF
j_call: TRBJ2-5; d_call: -; v_call: TRBV30; clone_size: many; cdr3_nt: TGTGCCTGGAGCCCCTTCTATCCCCTGGGGCCTGAGACCCAGTACTTC; cdr3_aa: CAWSPFYPLGPETQYF
j_call: TRBJ2-7; d_call: -; v_call: TRBV6-7; clone_size: -; cdr3_nt: TGTGCCAGCAGTGAACTGGAATACGAGCAGTACTTC; cdr3_aa: CASSELEYEQYF
j_call: TRBJ2-2; d_call: -; v_call: TRBV12-3/TRBV12-4; clone_size: many; cdr3_nt: TGTGCCAGCAGAAAGCCACTCACCGGGGAGCTGTTTTTT; cdr3_aa: CASRKPLTGELFF
j_call: TRBJ1-2; d_call: TRBD1; v_call: TRBV9; clone_size: many; cdr3_nt: TGTGCCAGCAGCGTGGGGACAGGGGGAGGCTACACCTTC; cdr3_aa: CASSVGTGGGYTF
j_call: TRBJ1-4; d_call: -; v_call: TRBV12-3/TRBV12-4; clone_size: many; cdr3_nt: TGTGCCAGCAGTGAAACAGGGGAAAAACTGTTTTTT; cdr3_aa: CASSETGEKLFF
j_call: TRBJ2-1; d_call: -; v_call: TRBV6-2/TRBV6-3; clone_size: many; cdr3_nt: TGTGCCAGCAGCGGGGGCCCCTCCTACAATGAGCAGTTCTTC; cdr3_aa: CASSGGPSYNEQFF
j_call: TRBJ2-7; d_call: -; v_call: TRBV20-1; clone_size: many; cdr3_nt: TGCAGTGCTAGTGGGCTTACCTCCTACGAGCAGTACTTC; cdr3_aa: CSASGLTSYEQYF
j_call: TRBJ2-1; d_call: TRBD1; v_call: TRBV24-1; clone_size: many; cdr3_nt: TGTGCCACCTCGATAGGACAGGGAAACAATGAGCAGTTCTTC; cdr3_aa: CATSIGQGNNEQFF
j_call: TRBJ2-7; d_call: TRBD2; v_call: TRBV29-1; clone_size: -; cdr3_nt: TGCAGCGTTGAAGGACTAGCGGGAGCCCCCTACGAGCAGTACTTC; cdr3_aa: CSVEGLAGAPYEQYF
j_call: TRBJ2-2; d_call: -; v_call: TRBV7-2; clone_size: many; cdr3_nt: TGTGCCAGCAGCTCAGCAGGGGGGCTGAACACCGGGGAGCTGTTTTTT; cdr3_aa: CASSSAGGLNTGELFF